One sample yielded the 32 T cell receptor beta chains listed below, sequenced in a study of identical twins. TCRdb itself ran the 5' RACE reads through MiXCR, one entry per CDR3 protein. The data contain about 690,000 distinct CDR3 sequences, 5.5% to 6.5% of them seen just once; the ten biggest clones take up 1.5% to 2%. Sequencing used naive T cells sorted from blood. These receptors were obtained from a man aged 18 to 29 in good health.

The sample holds many counts of this clonotype. The chain combines TRBV20-1 with TRBJ2-3, with a weak D call TRBD2 (5 bases). Trimming left V 6 bases short and J 0 bases short, with 22 bases between. Germline loops: CDR1 DFQATT, CDR2 SNEGSKA (reference sequence). This CDR3 comprises 17 residues. CDR3 sequence: CSARTLSGTTSTDTQYF. The CDR3, as DNA: TGCAGTGCCCGGACCCTAAGCGGCACAACTAGCACAGATACGCAGTATTTT.

The rearrangement uses TRBV6-1 and TRBJ2-7; D possibly uses TRBD1 or TRBD2 (5 bases each). The CDR3 extends over 14 amino acids. Germline assignment: CDR1 MNHNS and CDR2 SASEGT. Trimming shortened V by 4 bases and J by 0 bases, and 10 bases separated the two germline ends. The CDR3 region is CASSVGTASYEQYV. CDR3 coding DNA: TGTGCCAGCAGTGTAGGGACCGCCTCCTACGAGCAGTACGTC.

This clonotype has only a few counts. V and J are TRBV4-1 and TRBJ2-3, with D uncertain. The germline V gene has CDR1 MGHRA and CDR2 YSYEKL. The CDR3 length is 16 residues. V dropped 0 bases and J dropped 0 bases, with 10 bases sitting between them. This CDR3 reads CASSQEKTSSTDTQYF. CDR3 DNA sequence: TGCGCCAGCAGCCAAGAGAAGACAAGCAGCACAGATACGCAGTATTTT.

This sequence joins TRBV7-9 and TRBJ2-3; D is uncertain. This CDR3 spans 14 amino acids. V was shortened by 6 bases and J by 6 bases, with 16 bases between the two germline ends. From germline, CDR1 is SEHNR and CDR2 FQNEAQ (reference sequence). The CDR3 region is CASSLIAAADTQYF. The CDR3 DNA reads TGTGCCAGCAGTCTTATAGCTGCGGCGGATACGCAGTATTTT.

This clonotype was observed many times. The V and J genes are TRBV15 and TRBJ2-7; 7 bases are a match to TRBD1. CDR1 LNHNV and CDR2 YYDKDF come from the germline V gene (reference sequence). V dropped 5 bases and J dropped 6; count of bases not matched to a gene: 10. The CDR3 covers 14 residues. The CDR3 here is CATSPDRVYSEQYF. The CDR3 DNA follows: TGTGCCACCAGCCCTGACAGGGTTTATAGCGAGCAGTACTTC.

V and J are TRBV4-3 and TRBJ2-7; 9 bases are shared with TRBD1. Trimming at V came to 0 bases and at J to 2 bases, leaving 2 bases not matched to a gene. CDR1 and CDR2 (germline): LGHNA, YSLEER. This CDR3 comprises 15 residues. CDR3 bases: TGCGCCAGCAGCCAAGAGTGGGACAGGGCCTACGAGCAGTACTTC. Residues: CASSQEWDRAYEQYF.

The table lists this clonotype with many counts. The chain couples TRBV4-3 to TRBJ2-1; 8 bases match TRBD2. V shed 7 bases and J 6 bases; nucleotides not matched to a gene: 11. This CDR3 has 15 residues. Per the germline V gene, CDR1 is LGHNA and CDR2 is YSLEER. The CDR3 DNA reads TGCGCCAGCACCCGACTGCGGGGGGTAGGCAATGAGCAGTTCTTC. This encodes CASTRLRGVGNEQFF.

This clonotype was seen repeatedly, ten times or more. V usage is TRBV5-1 and J usage is TRBJ2-1; 10 bases align to TRBD2. Germline V gives CDR1 SGHRS, CDR2 YFSETQ. There are 14 residues in the CDR3. V was clipped by 2 bases and J by 7 bases; unmatched bases: 3. CDR3 nucleotide sequence: TGCGCCAGCAGCTTAGCGGGAGGGAAGAATGAGCAGTTCTTC. It is translated as CASSLAGGKNEQFF.

The genes are TRBV29-1 and TRBJ2-1, with 8 bases aligning to TRBD2. The germline gives CDR1 SQVTM, CDR2 ANQGSEA. V was pared by 5 bases and J by 9 bases, with 12 bases of the junction left unmatched. This CDR3 region has 14 residues. CDR3 sequence (DNA): TGCAGCGTTTCCTTTCAGCTAGCGGGTGGTGAGCAGTTCTTC. It is translated as CSVSFQLAGGEQFF.

This clonotype was counted a few times. J is TRBJ2-6 and V is TRBV2; 8 nucleotides match TRBD1. The CDR3 sequence is 17 residues long. V was clipped by 4 bases and J by 1 base; unmatched bases: 6. Germline V gene sequence: CDR1 SNHLY, CDR2 FYNNEI. CDR3 coding DNA: TGTGCCAGCAGTGCCAGGGGGCAATTGTCTGGGGCCAACGTCCTGACTTTC. Its protein is CASSARGQLSGANVLTF.

Many counts were recorded for this clonotype. The chain has TRBV29-1 and TRBJ1-1, with D uncertain. The germline V and J ends were trimmed by 4 bases and 1 base, with 4 bases remaining between them. CDR1 and CDR2 (germline): SQVTM, ANQGSEA. The CDR3 consists of 11 residues. The CDR3 DNA reads as TGCAGCGTTGTCAGGAACACTGAAGCTTTCTTT. The encoded protein is CSVVRNTEAFF.

Ten or more counts support this clonotype. The V call is TRBV12-3 or TRBV12-4, the J call TRBJ2-7; TRBD2 is a possible D gene (5 bases). This CDR3 comprises 15 residues. V was pared by 3 bases and J by 2 bases, with 14 bases between. The CDR3 DNA reads TGTGCCAGCAGTTTCGTGGCCGGGGAAGCCTACGAGCAGTACTTC. Protein: CASSFVAGEAYEQYF.

The sample holds a few counts of this clonotype. The chain employs TRBV29-1 and TRBJ1-2; TRBD1 matches at 7 bases. Trimming took 3 bases from V and 6 from J; bases not matched to a gene: 10. Germline assignment: CDR1 SQVTM and CDR2 ANQGSEA. The CDR3 is made up of 14 amino acids. CDR3 protein: CSVETGTEGNGYTF. CDR3 sequence (DNA): TGCAGCGTTGAGACGGGGACAGAAGGAAATGGCTACACCTTC.

The gene calls are TRBV29-1 and TRBJ2-2; maybe TRBD1 (7 bases). This CDR3 region has 13 residues. Germline V gene sequence: CDR1 SQVTM, CDR2 ANQGSEA. V dropped 7 bases and J dropped 5 bases, with 14 bases sitting between them. The CDR3 loop is CSASQGGTGELFF. As DNA, the CDR3 is TGCAGCGCCAGTCAGGGGGGAACCGGGGAGCTGTTTTTT.

This chain links TRBV30 with TRBJ2-3; TRBD1 matches 7 bases. The germline V gene encodes CDR1 GTSNPN and CDR2 SVGIG (reference sequence). The CDR3 consists of 13 residues. Losses at the gene ends were 1 base for V and 5 bases for J; bases not matched to a gene: 3. The CDR3 DNA reads as TGTGCCTGGAGTGAAGGGGGCGGAGATACGCAGTATTTT. Its translation: CAWSEGGGDTQYF. Full variable domain (outside the CDR3, taken from reference TRBV30 and TRBJ2-3): SQTIHQWPATLVQPVGSPLSLECTVEGTSNPNLYWYRQAAGRGLQLLFYSVGIGQISSEVPQNLSASRPQDRQFILSSKKLLLSDSGFYLCAWSEGGGDTQYFGPGTRLTVL.

This clonotype showed up just a few times. The gene calls are TRBV20-1 and TRBJ2-3, with 13 bases that match TRBD2. In germline, CDR1 is DFQATT, CDR2 SNEGSKA (reference sequence). J gave up 4 bases and V 0 bases, and 16 bases lay outside the gene matches. The CDR3 is 20 amino acids. The CDR3 DNA sequence: TGCAGTGCTAGAGATGGTCCCCGGACTAGCGGGAGAGTTAGCGCAGATACGCAGTATTTT. It encodes CSARDGPRTSGRVSADTQYF.

There are many counts of this clonotype. The chain has TRBV20-1 and TRBJ2-7, with 7 bases fitting TRBD2. The CDR3 runs 15 residues. Germline CDR1 DFQATT, CDR2 SNEGSKA (reference sequence). V shed 2 bases and J 0 bases; nucleotides not matched to a gene: 7. CDR3: CSARSEAGISYEQYF. The CDR3 DNA is TGCAGTGCTAGATCGGAAGCGGGGATCTCCTACGAGCAGTACTTC.

A few counts support this clonotype. CDR3 in DNA: TGCAGCGTTGATTGGGGCGGGAGGGCCAGCTATGAGCAGTTCTTC. Translating gives CSVDWGGRASYEQFF. The chain uses TRBV29-1 and TRBJ2-1; 9 positions match TRBD2. Germline V lookup: CDR1 SQVTM, CDR2 ANQGSEA. The CDR3 is 15 residues long. The trim removed 3 bases at V and 8 bases at J, leaving 11 bases unmatched.

V gene TRBV20-1 combines with J gene TRBJ2-2, with 12 bases lining up with TRBD2. The junction had 9 bases not matched to a gene; V was cut back by 5 bases and J by 2 bases. CDR3 size: 17 residues. In germline, CDR1 is DFQATT, CDR2 SNEGSKA (reference sequence). Written as DNA, the CDR3 is TGCAGTGCTGGACGACTAGCGGGAGCGTCTAACACCGGGGAGCTGTTTTTT. This sequence encodes CSAGRLAGASNTGELFF.

The chain has TRBV9 and TRBJ2-5; either TRBD1 or TRBD2 may supply D (5 bases each). V was cut by 3 bases and J by 4 bases, with 13 bases left in between. Germline CDR1 is SGDLS and CDR2 is YYNGEE. CDR3 length: 14 amino acids. The CDR3: CASSASGTIETQYF. The CDR3, as DNA: TGTGCCAGCAGCGCTTCCGGGACCATAGAGACCCAGTACTTC.

This clonotype has a count of ten or more. This chain joins TRBV4-3 and TRBJ2-1; 8 bases map to TRBD2. The CDR3 totals 16 residues. The V gene end was trimmed by 5 bases and the J gene end by 7 bases; junction bases not matched to a gene: 13. Looked up from germline, CDR1 is LGHNA and CDR2 is YSLEER. The CDR3: CASSRERAGGENEQFF. DNA for the CDR3: TGCGCCAGCAGCAGGGAAAGGGCGGGAGGTGAGAATGAGCAGTTCTTC.

The gene calls are TRBV5-1 and TRBJ1-1; 9 bases fit TRBD1. Germline CDR1 and CDR2: SGHRS and YFSETQ. V lost 6 bases to trimming and J lost 1 base; unmatched junction nucleotides: 7. The CDR3 runs to 15 residues. The DNA of the CDR3 is TGCGCCAGCACGGGACAGGGACTTAGGAACACTGAAGCTTTCTTT. It yields the protein CASTGQGLRNTEAFF.

This clonotype has at least ten counts. The chain is built from TRBV10-1 and TRBJ2-2; 9 positions agree with TRBD1. Germline CDR1 is WNHNN and CDR2 is SYGVQD (reference sequence). V lost 5 bases and J lost 6; bases outside the gene matches: 10. The CDR3 covers 16 residues. The CDR3 sequence: CASSHTGTGRAGELFF. CDR3 nucleotide sequence: TGCGCCAGCAGTCACACCGGGACAGGGAGGGCCGGGGAGCTGTTTTTT.

V is TRBV7-2 and J is TRBJ1-1, with D perhaps TRBD1 (6 bases). Germline V gene sequence: CDR1 SGHTA, CDR2 FQGNSA. The CDR3 contains 17 residues. Trimming pared 3 bases from V and 3 bases from J, leaving 20 bases between. CDR3 region: CASSFGRVGATDTEAFF. DNA for the CDR3: TGTGCCAGCAGCTTCGGGAGGGTGGGGGCTACTGACACTGAAGCTTTCTTT. Using reference TRBV7-2 and TRBJ1-1 for the parts outside the CDR3, the full variable domain is GAGVSQSPSNKVTEKGKDVELRCDPISGHTALYWYRQSLGQGLEFLIYFQGNSAPDKSGLPSDRFSAERTGGSVSTLTIQRTQQEDSAVYLCASSFGRVGATDTEAFFGQGTRLTVV.

The chain employs TRBV7-8 and TRBJ2-1; 7 bases match TRBD2. This CDR3 has 11 residues. Trimming removed 10 bases from V and 9 bases from J; junction bases left unmatched: 6. Germline V gene lookup returns CDR1 SGHVS and CDR2 FQNEAQ. The CDR3 loop reads CATERDAEQFF. The DNA of the CDR3 is TGTGCCACGGAGCGGGACGCTGAGCAGTTCTTC.

This clonotype appeared many times. The rearrangement uses TRBV7-7 and TRBJ2-2; TRBD1 matches at 7 bases. CDR1 is SSHAT and CDR2 is FNYEAQ in the germline V gene (reference sequence). CDR3 size: 17 residues. J lost 1 base, V lost 4 bases, and 9 bases had no gene match. The CDR3, as DNA: TGTGCCAGCAGCTCGACTCCGGGACAGATGAACACCGGGGAGCTGTTTTTT. It is translated as CASSSTPGQMNTGELFF. Combining the CDR3 with reference TRBV7-7 and TRBJ2-2 gives the whole variable domain GAGVSQSPRYKVTKRGQDVTLRCDPISSHATLYWYQQALGQGPEFLTYFNYEAQPDKSGLPSDRFSAERPEGSISTLTIQRTEQRDSAMYRCASSSTPGQMNTGELFFGEGSRLTVL.

This CDR3 reads CASNRINLGDEQFF. The CDR3 DNA sequence: TGTGCCAGCAACAGGATCAACCTTGGCGATGAGCAGTTCTTC. V is TRBV11-2 and J is TRBJ2-1; D possibly corresponds to TRBD1 (5 bases). The CDR3 is 14 residues long. CDR1 SGHAT and CDR2 FQNNGV come from the germline V gene. Trimming removed 7 bases from V and 8 bases from J, with 18 bases in between.

This clonotype occurred a few times. One end of the junction is discordant with germline, which a read error may explain. This rearrangement joins TRBV3-1 to TRBJ2-3; D unclear. Germline CDR1 and CDR2: LGHDT and YNNKEL (reference sequence). This CDR3 comprises 13 residues. The CDR3 region is CASSQDLKTPSHF. The CDR3 DNA reads as TGTGCCAGCAGCCAAGATCTAAAGACTCCCTCCCATTTT.

The J gene is TRBJ2-1, the V gene TRBV14, with 8 nucleotides matching TRBD2. Germline loops: CDR1 SGHDN, CDR2 FVKESK. The CDR3 spans 15 residues. J lost 7 bases, V lost 4 bases, and 9 bases had no gene match. CDR3 amino acids: CASSRSGILRNEQFF. CDR3 sequence (DNA): TGTGCCAGCAGCCGTAGCGGGATATTAAGGAATGAGCAGTTCTTC.

The genes are TRBV11-1 and TRBJ2-6, with 9 bases aligning to TRBD1. V shed 5 bases and J 4 bases; nucleotides not matched to a gene: 12. Germline V CDR1 and CDR2: SGHAT, FQDESV (reference sequence). This CDR3 is 18 amino acids long. The DNA for the CDR3 is TGTGCCAGCAGCAGGGGACAGGGCGGTTTCTGGGGGGCCAACGTCCTGACTTTC. Its protein is CASSRGQGGFWGANVLTF. Full variable domain (outside the CDR3, taken from reference TRBV11-1 and TRBJ2-6): EAEVAQSPRYKITEKSQAVAFWCDPISGHATLYWYRQILGQGPELLVQFQDESVVDDSQLPKDRFSAERLKGVDSTLKIQPAELGDSAMYLCASSRGQGGFWGANVLTFGAGSRLTVL.

This clonotype appeared many times. This chain connects TRBV10-3 to TRBJ1-6, with TRBD1 matching 9 bases. Germline CDR1 reads ENHRY; CDR2 reads SYGVKD. The J segment lost 9 bases and the V segment lost 2 bases, leaving 5 bases of the junction unmatched. This CDR3 is 15 amino acids long. The CDR3 nucleotides read TGTGCCATCAGTGAGGGGACAGGGAAAATTTCACCCCTCCACTTT. Amino acids: CAISEGTGKISPLHF.

The chain combines TRBV11-2 with TRBJ2-7; the D is unclear. Trimming stripped 4 bases from V and 4 bases from J, with 8 bases between. Per the germline V gene, CDR1 is SGHAT and CDR2 is FQNNGV. The CDR3 consists of 12 residues. The DNA for the CDR3 is TGTGCCAGCAGCTCCTCCTATTACGAGCAGTACGTC. This codes for CASSSSYYEQYV.